This T cell receptor (beta chain) emerged from a study of T-cell memory formation after mild COVID-19. Study-wide results and limits: Prior to infection, memory already included some responding clones, suggesting cross-reactive memory joined. The CD4+ clones that contracted clustered mainly within CM and EM, and the CD8+ clones concentrated in EMRA. CD4/CD8 balance characterized clones contracting day 15 to 85, and CD4+ skew characterized later expanders.

Regarding this clonotype: Antigen specificity is unknown.

V dropped 0 bases and J dropped 0 bases, with 9 bases sitting between them. Germline loops: CDR1 SGHVS, CDR2 FNYEAQ. This CDR3 spans 16 amino acids. TCRalpha and TCRbeta libraries used 5'RACE with constant-segment primers and UMIs. TCRdb reprocessed the 5' RACE reads via MiXCR and lists one record per CDR3 protein. The repertoire holds 300,000 to 350,000 distinct CDR3 sequences, over 10% seen once, with around 21% in the top ten. The V and J genes are TRBV7-6 and TRBJ1-5; D is possibly TRBD1 (5 bases). This sequence was found in a man in his late teens or twenties who had mild COVID-19 (a few samples of this study predate the infection). Cell type and time point are not known. Input material: PBMCs or a T cell subset sorted from them (not recorded which). The chain's CDR3 is CASSLAGTGSNQPQHF. The CDR3 region has the DNA TGTGCCAGCAGCTTAGCGGGGACGGGTAGCAATCAGCCCCAGCATTTT.